This T cell receptor (beta chain) appears in the sequencing data of a study of Graves' ophthalmopathy and Graves' hyperthyroidism. RNA served as the template for amplifying TCR beta CDR3 regions. Amplification began with first-round RT-PCR using HTBI primers, then second-round multiplex PCR was performed. TCRdb re-called the multiplex PCR reads with MiXCR, one entry per CDR3 protein. The table has 24,000 or so distinct CDR3 sequences, 45% to 60% seen once; the top ten hold 6.5%. Hyperthyroidism is called stable when no ophthalmopathy develops within 18 months of follow-up. No donor had other autoimmune disease, uncontrolled infection, pregnancy or lactation. CDR1 KGHDR and CDR2 SFDVKD come from the germline V gene. The CDR3 runs to 17 residues. This clonotype appeared once. Its antigen is still unknown. The junction departs from the called germline gene at one end, perhaps through a read error. The study's findings and limits: Blood also held most thyroid clonotypes expanded above 0.001 frequency. Cross-validated, the 13-signature model showed 87.88%/81.08% sensitivity/specificity, and 80%/75% in the test set.

The receptor was derived from an adult woman with stable Graves' hyperthyroidism. The V gene is TRBV24-1, the J gene TRBJ1-5; 7 nucleotides agree with TRBD1. The sample taken for sequencing was peripheral blood. This CDR3 reads CATSEGPRQGSNQPQHF. CDR3 nucleotides: TGTGCCACCAGTGAGGGCCCGAGACAGGGATCTAATCAGCCCCAGCATTTC.